This TCR beta chain was documented in a study of blood T cells in healthy people across ages. Regarding the study as a whole: The percentage of naive T cells correlated strongly with TCR beta diversity.

Sample-barcoded 5' priming and a J-beta primer mix drove a second PCR of about 6 to 12 cycles. TCRdb called the 5' RACE reads again in MiXCR, with one record for every CDR3 protein. The sample includes about 1 million distinct CDR3 sequences, around 43% of them seen just once. Germline CDR1 and CDR2: LNHNV and YYDKDF (reference sequence). The CDR3 runs 16 residues. Comments on this clonotype: Its target is not known. One end of the junction varies from germline; a read error may be responsible.

The sequence was obtained from a woman in her sixties or seventies in good health. The chain recombines TRBV15 with TRBJ2-3; 8 positions match TRBD2. The sequencing sample was made of blood. The CDR3 coding sequence is TGTGCCGCCAGCAGAGGAGGGACTAGGGGCACAGATACGCAGTATTTT. It encodes CAASRGGTRGTDTQYF.